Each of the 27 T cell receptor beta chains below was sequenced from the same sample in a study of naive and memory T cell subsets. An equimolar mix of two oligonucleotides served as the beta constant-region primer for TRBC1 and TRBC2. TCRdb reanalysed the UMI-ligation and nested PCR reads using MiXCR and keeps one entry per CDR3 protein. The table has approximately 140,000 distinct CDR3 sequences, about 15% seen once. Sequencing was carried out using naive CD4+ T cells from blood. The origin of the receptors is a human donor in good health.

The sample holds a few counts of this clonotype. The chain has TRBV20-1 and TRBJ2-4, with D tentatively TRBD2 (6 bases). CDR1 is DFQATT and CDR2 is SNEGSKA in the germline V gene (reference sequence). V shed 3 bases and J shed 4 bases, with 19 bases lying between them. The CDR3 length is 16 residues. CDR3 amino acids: CSASSLLSGEKNIQYF. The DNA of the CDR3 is TGCAGTGCTAGTAGTCTCCTGTCGGGGGAGAAAAACATTCAGTACTTC.

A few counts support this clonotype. CDR3 DNA sequence: TGTGCCAGCAGCCTTGGAGAGTACAATGAGCAGTTCTTC. It is translated as CASSLGEYNEQFF. The rearrangement uses TRBV6-5 and TRBJ2-1, with D unclear. Looked up from germline, CDR1 is MNHEY and CDR2 is SVGAGI. This CDR3 is built from 13 residues. V lost 6 bases, J lost 4 bases, and 10 bases lay in between.

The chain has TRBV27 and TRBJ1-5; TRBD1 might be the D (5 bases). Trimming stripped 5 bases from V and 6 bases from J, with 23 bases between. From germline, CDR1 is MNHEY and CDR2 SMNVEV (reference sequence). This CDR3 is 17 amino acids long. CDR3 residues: CASSPQEWGGIGQPQHF. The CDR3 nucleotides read TGTGCCAGCAGTCCCCAGGAGTGGGGGGGAATCGGTCAGCCCCAGCATTTT.

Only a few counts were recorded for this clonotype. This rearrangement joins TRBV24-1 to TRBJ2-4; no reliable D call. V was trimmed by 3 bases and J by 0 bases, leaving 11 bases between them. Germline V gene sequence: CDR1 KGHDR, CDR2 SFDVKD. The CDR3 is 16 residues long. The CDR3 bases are TGTGCCACCAGTGATCCTAGGGATTTAGCCAAAAACATTCAGTACTTC. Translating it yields CATSDPRDLAKNIQYF.

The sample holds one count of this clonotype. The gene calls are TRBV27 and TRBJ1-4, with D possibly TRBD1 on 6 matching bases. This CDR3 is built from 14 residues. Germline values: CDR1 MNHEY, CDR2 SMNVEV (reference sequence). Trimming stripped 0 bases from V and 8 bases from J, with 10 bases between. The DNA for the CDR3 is TGTGCCAGCAGTTTATCCAGGGGCCGCGAAAAACTGTTTTTT. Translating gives CASSLSRGREKLFF.

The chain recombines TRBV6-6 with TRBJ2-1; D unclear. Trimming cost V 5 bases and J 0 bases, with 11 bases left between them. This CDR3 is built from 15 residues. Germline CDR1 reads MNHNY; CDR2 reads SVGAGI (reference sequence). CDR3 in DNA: TGTGCCAGCAGTCCTCAAGAGTACTCCTACAATGAGCAGTTCTTC. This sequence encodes CASSPQEYSYNEQFF.

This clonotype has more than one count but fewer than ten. CDR3 sequence: CASSVATSASGSFEQFF. The CDR3 DNA reads TGTGCCAGCAGCGTAGCTACCTCGGCTAGCGGGAGCTTTGAGCAGTTCTTC. The chain joins TRBV9 to TRBJ2-1, with 10 bases that match TRBD2. Germline V gives CDR1 SGDLS, CDR2 YYNGEE. This CDR3 region has 17 residues. V gave up 0 bases and J gave up 9 bases; unmatched junction bases: 12.

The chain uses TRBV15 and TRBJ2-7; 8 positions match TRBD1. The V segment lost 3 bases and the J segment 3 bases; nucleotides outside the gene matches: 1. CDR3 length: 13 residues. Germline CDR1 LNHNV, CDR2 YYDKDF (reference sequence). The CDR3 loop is CATSRDRDYEQYF. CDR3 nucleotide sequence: TGTGCCACCAGCAGGGACAGGGACTACGAGCAGTACTTC.

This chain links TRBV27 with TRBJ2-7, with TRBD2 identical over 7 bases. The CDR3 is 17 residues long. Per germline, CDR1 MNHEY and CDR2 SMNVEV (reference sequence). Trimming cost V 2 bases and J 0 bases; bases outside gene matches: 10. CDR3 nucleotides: TGTGCCAGCAGTTTAGGCCCCTGGGGGGGGAGCTCCTACGAGCAGTACTTC. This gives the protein CASSLGPWGGSSYEQYF.

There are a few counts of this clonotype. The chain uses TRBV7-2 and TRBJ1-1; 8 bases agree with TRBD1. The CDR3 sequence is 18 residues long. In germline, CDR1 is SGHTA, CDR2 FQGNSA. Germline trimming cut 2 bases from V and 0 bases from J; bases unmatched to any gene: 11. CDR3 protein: CASSLLPGQDYVNTEAFF. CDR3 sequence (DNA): TGTGCCAGCAGCTTATTACCGGGACAGGACTATGTGAACACTGAAGCTTTCTTT.

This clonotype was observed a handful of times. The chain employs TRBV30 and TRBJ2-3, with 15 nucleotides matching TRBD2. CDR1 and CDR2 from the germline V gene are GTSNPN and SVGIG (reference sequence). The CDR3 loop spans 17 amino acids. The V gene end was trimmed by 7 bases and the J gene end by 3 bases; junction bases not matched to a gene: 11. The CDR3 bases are TGTGCCTCCTCAGGACTAGCGGGAGGGATCGGGACAGATACGCAGTATTTT. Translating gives CASSGLAGGIGTDTQYF.

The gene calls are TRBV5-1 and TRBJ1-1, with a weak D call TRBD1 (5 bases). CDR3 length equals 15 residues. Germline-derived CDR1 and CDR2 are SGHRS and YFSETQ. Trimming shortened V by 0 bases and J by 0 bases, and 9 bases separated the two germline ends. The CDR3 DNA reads TGCGCCAGCAGCTTGGGACAGCAAGTGAACACTGAAGCTTTCTTT. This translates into CASSLGQQVNTEAFF.

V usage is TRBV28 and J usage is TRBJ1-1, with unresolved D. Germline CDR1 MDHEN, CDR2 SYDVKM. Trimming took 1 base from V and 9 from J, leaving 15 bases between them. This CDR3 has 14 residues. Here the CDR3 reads CASSLYGQVEKAFF. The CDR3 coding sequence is TGTGCCAGCAGTTTATACGGGCAAGTGGAGAAAGCTTTCTTT.

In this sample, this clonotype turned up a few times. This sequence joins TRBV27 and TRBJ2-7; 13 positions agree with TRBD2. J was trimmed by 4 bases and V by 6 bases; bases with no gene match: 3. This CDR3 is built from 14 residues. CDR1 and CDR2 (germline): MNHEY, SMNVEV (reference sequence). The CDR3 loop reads CASRGLAGTYEQYF. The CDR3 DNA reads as TGTGCCAGCAGGGGACTAGCGGGGACTTACGAGCAGTACTTC.

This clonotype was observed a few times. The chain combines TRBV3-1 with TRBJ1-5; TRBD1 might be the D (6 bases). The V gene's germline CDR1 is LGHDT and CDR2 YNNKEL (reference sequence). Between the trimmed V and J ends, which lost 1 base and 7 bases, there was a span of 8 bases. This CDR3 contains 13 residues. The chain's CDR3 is CASSQGGQQPQHF. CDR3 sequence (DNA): TGTGCCAGCAGCCAAGGGGGGCAACAGCCCCAGCATTTT.

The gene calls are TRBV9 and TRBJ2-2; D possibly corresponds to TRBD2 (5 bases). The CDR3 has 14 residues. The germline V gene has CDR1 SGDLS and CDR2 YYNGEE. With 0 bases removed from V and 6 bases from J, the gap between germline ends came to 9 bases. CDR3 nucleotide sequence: TGTGCCAGCAGCGTAGTGGGGAGCGCCGGGGAGCTGTTTTTT. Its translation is CASSVVGSAGELFF.

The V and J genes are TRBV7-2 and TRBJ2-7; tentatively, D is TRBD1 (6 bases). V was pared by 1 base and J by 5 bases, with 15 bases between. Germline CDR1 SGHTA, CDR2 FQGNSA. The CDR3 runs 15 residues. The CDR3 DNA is TGTGCCAGCAGCTTAGGAGGCCGGGACACTAACGAGCAGTACTTC. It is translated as CASSLGGRDTNEQYF.

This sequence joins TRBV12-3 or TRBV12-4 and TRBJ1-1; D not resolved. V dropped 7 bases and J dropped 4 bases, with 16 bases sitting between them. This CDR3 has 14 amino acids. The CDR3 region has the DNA TGTGCCAGCACCCTCGGTGACGGAAGCACTGAAGCTTTCTTT. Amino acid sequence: CASTLGDGSTEAFF.

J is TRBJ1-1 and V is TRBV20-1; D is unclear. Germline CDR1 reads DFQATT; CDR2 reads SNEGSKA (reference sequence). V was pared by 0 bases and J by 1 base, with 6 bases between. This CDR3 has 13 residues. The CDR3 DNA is TGCAGTGCTAGAGATCGGCAGAACACTGAAGCTTTCTTT. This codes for CSARDRQNTEAFF.

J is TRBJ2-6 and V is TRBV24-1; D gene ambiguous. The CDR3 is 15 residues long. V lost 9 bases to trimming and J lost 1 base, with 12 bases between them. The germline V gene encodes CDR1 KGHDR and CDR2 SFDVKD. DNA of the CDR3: TGTGCCACCGGACCTTCTGGGTCTGGGGCCAACGTCCTGACTTTC. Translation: CATGPSGSGANVLTF.

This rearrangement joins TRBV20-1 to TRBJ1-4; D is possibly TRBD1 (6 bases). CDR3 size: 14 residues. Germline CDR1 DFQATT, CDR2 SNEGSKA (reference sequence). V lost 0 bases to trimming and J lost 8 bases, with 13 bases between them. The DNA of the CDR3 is TGCAGTGCTAGAGATTCAGGGGATGACGAAAAACTGTTTTTT. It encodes CSARDSGDDEKLFF.

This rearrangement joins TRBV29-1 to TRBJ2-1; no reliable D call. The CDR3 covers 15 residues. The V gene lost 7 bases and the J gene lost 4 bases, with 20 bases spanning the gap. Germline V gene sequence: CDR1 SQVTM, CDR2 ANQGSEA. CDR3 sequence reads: CSAPMGSLQYNEQFF. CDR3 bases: TGCAGCGCTCCCATGGGGTCCCTACAATACAATGAGCAGTTCTTC.

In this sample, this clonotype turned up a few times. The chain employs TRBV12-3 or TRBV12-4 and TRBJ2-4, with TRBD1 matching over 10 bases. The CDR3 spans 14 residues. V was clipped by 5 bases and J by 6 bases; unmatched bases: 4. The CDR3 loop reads CASSPGQGVNIQYF. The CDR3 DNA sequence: TGTGCCAGCAGTCCCGGACAGGGGGTAAACATTCAGTACTTC.

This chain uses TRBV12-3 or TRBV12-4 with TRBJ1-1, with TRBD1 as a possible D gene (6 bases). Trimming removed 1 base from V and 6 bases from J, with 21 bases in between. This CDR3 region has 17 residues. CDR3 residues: CASSLDTSTGSWAEAFF. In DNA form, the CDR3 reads TGTGCCAGCAGTTTAGATACCTCAACAGGGTCGTGGGCTGAAGCTTTCTTT.

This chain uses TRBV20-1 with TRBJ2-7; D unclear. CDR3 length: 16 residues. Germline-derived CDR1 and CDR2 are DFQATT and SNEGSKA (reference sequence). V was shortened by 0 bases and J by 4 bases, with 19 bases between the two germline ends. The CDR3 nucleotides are TGCAGTGCTAGAGATTTTTCCCGGGTGGGTGGTTACGAGCAGTACTTC. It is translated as CSARDFSRVGGYEQYF.

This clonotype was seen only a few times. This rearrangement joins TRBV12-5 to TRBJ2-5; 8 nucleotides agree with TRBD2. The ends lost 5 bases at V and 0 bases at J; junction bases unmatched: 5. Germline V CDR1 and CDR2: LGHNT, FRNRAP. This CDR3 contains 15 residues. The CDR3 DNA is TGTGCTAGTGGTGCTAGCGGGTGGTACCAAGAGACCCAGTACTTC. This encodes CASGASGWYQETQYF. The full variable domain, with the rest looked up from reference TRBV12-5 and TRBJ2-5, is DARVTQTPRHKVTEMGQEVTMRCQPILGHNTVFWYRQTMMQGLELLAYFRNRAPLDDSGMPKDRFSAEMPDATLATLKIQPSEPRDSAVYFCASGASGWYQETQYFGPGTRLLVL.

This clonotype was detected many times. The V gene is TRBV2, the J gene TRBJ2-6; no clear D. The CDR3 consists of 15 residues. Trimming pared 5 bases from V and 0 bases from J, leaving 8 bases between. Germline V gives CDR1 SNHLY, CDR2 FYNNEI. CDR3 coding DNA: TGTGCCAGCAGTCCCACGTCCTCTGGGGCCAACGTCCTGACTTTC. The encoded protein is CASSPTSSGANVLTF.